The 20 T cell receptor beta chains below all came from one sample that was sequenced in a study of PD-L1 blockade in urothelial cancer. Clones were sequenced by immunoSEQ multiplex PCR, and TCRdb holds only the in-frame ones, with some missing. The table shows roughly 53,000 clones, with around 85% occurring only once. Time point indicated: pretreatment peripheral blood. Specimen: PBMCs, collected around atezolizumab (anti-PD-L1) treatment. Source of these receptors: a woman aged 55-70 years with urothelial cancer.

The chain has TRBV4-1 and TRBJ1-5, with unresolved D. The CDR3 is made up of 14 amino acids. V lost 0 bases and J lost 4, with 7 bases in between. Per the germline V gene, CDR1 is MGHRA and CDR2 is YSYEKL. CDR3 in DNA: TGCGCCAGCAGCCAAGAAAGAGAAAATCAGCCCCAGCATTTT. Translation: CASSQERENQPQHF.

This clone occurred once. The J gene is TRBJ2-3, the V gene TRBV5-1; 9 bases agree with TRBD2. This CDR3 comprises 17 residues. The V and J ends lost 0 bases and 3 bases, in that order; junction bases with no gene match: 8. Germline V gene sequence: CDR1 SGHRS, CDR2 YFSETQ. CDR3 coding DNA: TGCGCCAGCAGCTTGGACAATAGACTAGCGGCTACAGATACGCAGTATTTT. Translation: CASSLDNRLAATDTQYF.

This sequence joins TRBV4-2 and TRBJ1-1; TRBD1 might be the D (6 bases). Germline values: CDR1 LGHNA, CDR2 YNFKEQ. The CDR3 length is 13 residues. V was trimmed by 8 bases and J by 0 bases, leaving 10 bases between them. CDR3 region: CASAGTLNTEAFF. The CDR3 nucleotides are TGTGCCAGCGCCGGGACACTGAACACTGAAGCTTTCTTT.

This rearrangement joins TRBV4-3 to TRBJ2-2; D might be TRBD2 (6 bases). CDR3 size: 15 residues. Deletions cut 4 bases from V and 4 bases from J, with 13 bases between. The germline CDR1 and CDR2 sequences are LGHNA and YSLEER. The CDR3 is CASSPLAAGTGELFF. The CDR3 DNA sequence: TGCGCCAGCAGCCCCTTAGCGGCGGGCACCGGGGAGCTGTTTTTT.

V usage is TRBV6-5 and J usage is TRBJ1-1, with 10 bases fitting TRBD1. Trimming cost V 6 bases and J 11 bases; bases outside gene matches: 6. The CDR3 extends over 12 amino acids. Germline CDR1 MNHEY, CDR2 SVGAGI. CDR3 coding DNA: TGTGCCAGCAGCAGACAGGGGGCACTGGCTTTCTTT. It is translated as CASSRQGALAFF.

The chain carries TRBV9 and TRBJ1-6; maybe TRBD1 (6 bases). The CDR3 consists of 15 residues. The V end was cut by 3 bases, the J end by 7 bases, with 14 bases between. Per germline, CDR1 SGDLS and CDR2 YYNGEE. The CDR3, as DNA: TGTGCCAGCAGCGAGAGACAGGCTGGAAATTCACCCCTCCACTTT. Translating gives CASSERQAGNSPLHF.

This chain connects TRBV5-1 to TRBJ2-3; D perhaps matches TRBD2 (5 bases). From germline, CDR1 is SGHRS and CDR2 YFSETQ. This CDR3 region has 15 residues. With 3 bases removed from V and 5 bases from J, the gap between germline ends came to 16 bases. CDR3 region: CASSSSLGGGDTQYF. The CDR3 DNA follows: TGCGCCAGCAGCTCCTCCTTAGGAGGCGGAGATACGCAGTATTTT.

V and J are TRBV25-1 and TRBJ1-2; D is undetermined. V was trimmed by 7 bases and J by 5 bases, leaving 11 bases between them. CDR3 length: 12 amino acids. The germline CDR1 and CDR2 sequences are MGHDK and SYGVNS. The CDR3 reads CASTIAGYGYTF. CDR3 DNA: TGTGCCAGCACCATCGCGGGATATGGCTACACCTTC.

The genes are TRBV28 and TRBJ1-2, with a tentative D call TRBD1 (5 bases). V was shortened by 7 bases and J by 4 bases, with 7 bases between the two germline ends. Germline V gives CDR1 MDHEN, CDR2 SYDVKM. The CDR3 loop spans 11 amino acids. The CDR3 loop reads CASTRGYGYTF. The CDR3 DNA follows: TGTGCCAGCACTAGGGGCTATGGCTACACCTTC.

The chain links TRBV27 to TRBJ1-4, with D hard to call. Trimming cost V 6 bases and J 0 bases, with 17 bases left between them. This CDR3 is 17 amino acids long. CDR1 is MNHEY and CDR2 is SMNVEV in the germline V gene (reference sequence). As DNA, the CDR3 is TGTGCCAGCAGACGGGGTCGGGGAACAGCAACTAATGAAAAACTGTTTTTT. Translation: CASRRGRGTATNEKLFF.

This sequence joins TRBV11-2 and TRBJ2-7; 8 positions agree with TRBD1. CDR1 and CDR2 from the germline V gene are SGHAT and FQNNGV. This CDR3 comprises 14 residues. The V gene end was trimmed by 3 bases and the J gene end by 5 bases; junction bases not matched to a gene: 6. As DNA, the CDR3 is TGTGCCAGCAGCTTCGGTCAGGGGGCCGACGAGCAGTACTTC. Translated, it gives CASSFGQGADEQYF.

The V call is TRBV28, the J call TRBJ1-2; D gene ambiguous. V gave up 2 bases and J gave up 7 bases, with 11 bases separating them. The CDR3 loop spans 13 amino acids. The germline V gene has CDR1 MDHEN and CDR2 SYDVKM. CDR3 nucleotide sequence: TGTGCCAGCAGTTTAGCGGACTCCGGTGGCTACACCTTC. Residues: CASSLADSGGYTF.

The J gene is TRBJ2-1, the V gene TRBV7-9; a weak D match, TRBD2 (6 bases). V lost 5 bases, J lost 4 bases, and 18 bases lay in between. Germline assignment: CDR1 SEHNR and CDR2 FQNEAQ (reference sequence). CDR3 size: 16 residues. This CDR3 reads CASSHRGGRGYNEQFF. The CDR3 nucleotides read TGTGCCAGCAGCCACCGGGGAGGCCGAGGTTACAATGAGCAGTTCTTC. Full variable domain (remainder filled in from reference TRBV7-9 and TRBJ2-1): DTGVSQNPRHKITKRGQNVTFRCDPISEHNRLYWYRQTLGQGPEFLTYFQNEAQLEKSRLLSDRFSAERPKGSFSTLEIQRTEQGDSAMYLCASSHRGGRGYNEQFFGPGTRLTVL.

The chain is built from TRBV11-2 and TRBJ2-1, with 7 bases matching TRBD2. CDR3 length equals 14 residues. In germline, CDR1 is SGHAT, CDR2 FQNNGV. Trimming took 7 bases from V and 6 from J; bases not matched to a gene: 9. The CDR3: CASTRGGGRNEQFF. Here the CDR3 DNA reads TGTGCCAGCACCCGAGGCGGGGGTCGCAATGAGCAGTTCTTC.

J is TRBJ2-2 and V is TRBV28; a weak D match, TRBD1 (5 bases). Trimming left V 7 bases short and J 5 bases short, with 11 bases between. The germline gives CDR1 MDHEN, CDR2 SYDVKM. This CDR3 region has 13 residues. CDR3 loop: CASTRQGTGELFF. The CDR3 DNA reads TGTGCCAGCACCCGCCAGGGAACCGGGGAGCTGTTTTTT.

The V gene is TRBV11-2, the J gene TRBJ2-5, with D unresolved. The CDR3 runs 13 residues. Per germline, CDR1 SGHAT and CDR2 FQNNGV. Between the trimmed V and J ends, which lost 4 bases and 0 bases, there was a span of 6 bases. The CDR3 is CASSYVNQETQYF. In nucleotides, the CDR3 is TGTGCCAGCAGCTATGTAAACCAAGAGACCCAGTACTTC.

This clone was seen just once. This chain connects TRBV19 to TRBJ2-6; TRBD1 matches 11 bases. The CDR3 length is 18 residues. Germline CDR1 and CDR2: LNHDA and SQIVND (reference sequence). Germline trimming cut 1 base from V and 2 bases from J; bases unmatched to any gene: 4. The CDR3 DNA follows: TGTGCCAGTAGTATAGTTCCGGGACAGGGGGCTGGGGCCAACGTCCTGACTTTC. Its translation: CASSIVPGQGAGANVLTF.

The chain recombines TRBV27 with TRBJ2-1, with TRBD2 matching over 9 bases. CDR3 length: 15 amino acids. After removal of 8 bases from V and 2 bases from J, the junction contained 7 bases not matched to a gene. The germline CDR1 and CDR2 sequences are MNHEY and SMNVEV (reference sequence). Here the CDR3 DNA reads TGTGCCAGCGCGCCGGGACTAGCAGCCTACAATGAGCAGTTCTTC. This translates into CASAPGLAAYNEQFF.

This clone was seen only a few times. The gene calls are TRBV7-2 and TRBJ2-5; 7 nucleotides agree with TRBD1. Germline CDR1 SGHTA, CDR2 FQGNSA. Unmatched junction bases numbered 8, after V lost 5 bases and J lost 5 bases. The CDR3 runs 14 residues. The chain's CDR3 is CASSGNRGGETQYF. As DNA, the CDR3 is TGTGCCAGCAGCGGAAACAGGGGCGGGGAGACCCAGTACTTC. The full variable domain, rest sourced from reference TRBV7-2 and TRBJ2-5, is GAGVSQSPSNKVTEKGKDVELRCDPISGHTALYWYRQSLGQGLEFLIYFQGNSAPDKSGLPSDRFSAERTGGSVSTLTIQRTQQEDSAVYLCASSGNRGGETQYFGPGTRLLVL.

J is TRBJ1-2 and V is TRBV6-6, with D tentatively TRBD1 (6 bases). The CDR3 runs to 13 residues. Germline V lookup: CDR1 MNHNY, CDR2 SVGAGI (reference sequence). Trimming left V 5 bases short and J 3 bases short, with 10 bases between. The CDR3 sequence is CASSPGVDYGYTF. CDR3 coding DNA: TGTGCCAGCAGTCCAGGGGTAGACTATGGCTACACCTTC.